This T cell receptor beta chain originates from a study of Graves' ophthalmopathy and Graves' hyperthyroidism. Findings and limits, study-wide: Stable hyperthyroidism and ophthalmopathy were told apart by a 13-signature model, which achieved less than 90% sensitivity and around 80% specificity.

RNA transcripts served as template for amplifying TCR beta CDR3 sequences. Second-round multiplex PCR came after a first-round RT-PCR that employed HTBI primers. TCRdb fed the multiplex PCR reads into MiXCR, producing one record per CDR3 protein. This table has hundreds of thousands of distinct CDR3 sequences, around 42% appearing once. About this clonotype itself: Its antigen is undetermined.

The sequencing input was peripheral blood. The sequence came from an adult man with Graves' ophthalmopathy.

The CDR3 sequence: CASSDFGQGARQPQHF. The CDR3 nucleotides are TGTGCCAGCAGTGATTTCGGACAGGGGGCTCGTCAGCCCCAGCATTTT. This chain joins TRBV2 and TRBJ1-5, with 11 nucleotides matching TRBD1. From germline, CDR1 is SNHLY and CDR2 FYNNEI. CDR3 size: 16 residues. The J segment lost 6 bases and the V segment lost 3 bases, leaving 7 bases of the junction unmatched.